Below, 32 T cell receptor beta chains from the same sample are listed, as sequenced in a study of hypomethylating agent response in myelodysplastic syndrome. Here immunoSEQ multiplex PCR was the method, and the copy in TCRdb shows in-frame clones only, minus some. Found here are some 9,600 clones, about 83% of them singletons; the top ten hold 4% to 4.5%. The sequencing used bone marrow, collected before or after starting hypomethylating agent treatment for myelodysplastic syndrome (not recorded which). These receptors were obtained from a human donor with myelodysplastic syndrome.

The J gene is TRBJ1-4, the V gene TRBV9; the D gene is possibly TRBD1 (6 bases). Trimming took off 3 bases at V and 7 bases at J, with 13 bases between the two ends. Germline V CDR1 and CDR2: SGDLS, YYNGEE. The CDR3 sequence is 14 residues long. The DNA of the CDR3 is TGTGCCAGCAGCGCCTTTCAACAGGGTGAAAAACTGTTTTTT. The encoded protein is CASSAFQQGEKLFF.

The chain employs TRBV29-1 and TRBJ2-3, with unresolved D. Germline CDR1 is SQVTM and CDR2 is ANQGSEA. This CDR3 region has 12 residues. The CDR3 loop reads CSMGLETDTQYF. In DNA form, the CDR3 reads TGCAGTATGGGCCTGGAGACAGATACGCAGTATTTT.

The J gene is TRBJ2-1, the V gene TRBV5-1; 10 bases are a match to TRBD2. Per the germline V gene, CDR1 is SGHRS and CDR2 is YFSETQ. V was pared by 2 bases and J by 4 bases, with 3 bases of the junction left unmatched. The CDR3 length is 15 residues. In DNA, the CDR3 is TGCGCCAGCAGCTTACGGACTAGCGGTTACAATGAGCAGTTCTTC. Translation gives CASSLRTSGYNEQFF.

CDR3 amino acids: CASSLGSGRAADTQYF. CDR3 coding DNA: TGCGCCAGCAGCTTGGGCAGCGGGAGGGCCGCAGATACGCAGTATTTT. This sequence joins TRBV5-1 and TRBJ2-3, with 10 bases fitting TRBD2. The V gene end was trimmed by 0 bases and the J gene end by 4 bases; junction bases not matched to a gene: 5. The germline CDR1 and CDR2 sequences are SGHRS and YFSETQ. The CDR3 is made up of 16 amino acids.

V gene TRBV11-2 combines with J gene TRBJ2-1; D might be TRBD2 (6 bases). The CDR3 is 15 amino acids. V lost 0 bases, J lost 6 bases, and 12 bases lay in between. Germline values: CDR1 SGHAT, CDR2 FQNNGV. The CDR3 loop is CASSLDPGTRNEQFF. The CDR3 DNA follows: TGTGCCAGCAGCTTAGATCCCGGGACTCGCAATGAGCAGTTCTTC.

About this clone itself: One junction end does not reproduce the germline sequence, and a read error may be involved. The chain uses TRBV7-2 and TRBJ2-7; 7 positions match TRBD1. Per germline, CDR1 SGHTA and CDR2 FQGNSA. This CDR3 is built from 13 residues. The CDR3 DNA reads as TGTGCCAGCAGCTTAAACACTCCGGGACAGTTGAATTTC. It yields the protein CASSLNTPGQLNF.

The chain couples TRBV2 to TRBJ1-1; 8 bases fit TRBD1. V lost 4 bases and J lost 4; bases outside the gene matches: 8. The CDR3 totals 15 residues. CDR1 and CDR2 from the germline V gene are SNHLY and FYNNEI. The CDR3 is CASSGPGGLGTEAFF. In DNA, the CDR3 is TGTGCCAGCAGTGGGCCAGGGGGCCTAGGCACTGAAGCTTTCTTT.

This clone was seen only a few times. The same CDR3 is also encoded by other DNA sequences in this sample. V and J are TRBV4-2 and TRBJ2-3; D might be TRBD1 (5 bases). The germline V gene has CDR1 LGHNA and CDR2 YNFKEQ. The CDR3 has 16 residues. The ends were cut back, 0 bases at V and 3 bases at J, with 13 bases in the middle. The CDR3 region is CASSQEGPGRTDTQYF. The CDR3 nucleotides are TGTGCCAGCAGCCAAGAGGGTCCAGGGCGGACAGATACGCAGTATTTT.

CDR3 bases: TGTGCCAGCAGTGAGGGACAGGGCCCGGCGGATGGCTACACCTTC. Protein sequence: CASSEGQGPADGYTF. The rearrangement uses TRBV6-1 and TRBJ1-2, with TRBD1 identical over 9 bases. CDR3 length equals 15 residues. In germline, CDR1 is MNHNS, CDR2 SASEGT. V shed 3 bases and J 6 bases; nucleotides not matched to a gene: 8.

The CDR3: CASSSGGYGYTF. The CDR3 bases are TGTGCCAGCAGCTCCGGGGGCTATGGCTACACCTTC. V and J are TRBV7-9 and TRBJ1-2; the D gene is possibly TRBD1 (5 bases). V was trimmed by 4 bases and J by 4 bases, leaving 7 bases between them. The V gene's germline CDR1 is SEHNR and CDR2 FQNEAQ (reference sequence). This CDR3 is 12 amino acids long. Filled out from reference TRBV7-9 and TRBJ1-2, the complete variable domain reads DTGVSQNPRHKITKRGQNVTFRCDPISEHNRLYWYRQTLGQGPEFLTYFQNEAQLEKSRLLSDRFSAERPKGSFSTLEIQRTEQGDSAMYLCASSSGGYGYTFGSGTRLTVV.

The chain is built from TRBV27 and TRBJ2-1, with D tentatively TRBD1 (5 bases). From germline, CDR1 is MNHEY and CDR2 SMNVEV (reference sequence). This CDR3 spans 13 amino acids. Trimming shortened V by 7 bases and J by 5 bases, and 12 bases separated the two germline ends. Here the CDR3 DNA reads TGTGCCAGCAATGAGCAGGGCGACAATGAGCAGTTCTTC. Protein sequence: CASNEQGDNEQFF.

CDR3 DNA sequence: TGTGCCAGCAGGGAGTCCGGAAACACTGAAGCTTTCTTT. It translates to CASRESGNTEAFF. The rearrangement joins TRBV6-1 to TRBJ1-1; no clear D gene. The CDR3 runs to 13 residues. The germline V gene has CDR1 MNHNS and CDR2 SASEGT. Trimming stripped 6 bases from V and 2 bases from J, with 10 bases between.

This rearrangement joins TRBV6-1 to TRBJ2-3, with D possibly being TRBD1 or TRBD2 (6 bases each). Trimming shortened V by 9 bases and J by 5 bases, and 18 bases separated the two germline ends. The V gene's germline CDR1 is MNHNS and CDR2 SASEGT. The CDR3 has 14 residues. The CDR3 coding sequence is TGTGCCAGTCCCTCTGAAGGGGGGATAGATACGCAGTATTTT. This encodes CASPSEGGIDTQYF.

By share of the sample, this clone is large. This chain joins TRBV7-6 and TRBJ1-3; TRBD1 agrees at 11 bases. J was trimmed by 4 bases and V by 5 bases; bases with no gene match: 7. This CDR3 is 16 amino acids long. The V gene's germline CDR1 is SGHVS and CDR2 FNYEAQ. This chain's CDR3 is CASSTGTGGSGNTIYF. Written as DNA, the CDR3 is TGTGCCAGCAGCACCGGGACAGGGGGTTCAGGAAACACCATATATTTT.

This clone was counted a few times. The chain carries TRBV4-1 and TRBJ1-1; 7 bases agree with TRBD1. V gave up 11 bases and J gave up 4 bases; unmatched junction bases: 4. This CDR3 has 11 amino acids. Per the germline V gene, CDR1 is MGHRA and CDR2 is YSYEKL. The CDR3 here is CASTGSTEAFF. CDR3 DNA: TGCGCCTCGACAGGGTCCACTGAAGCTTTCTTT.

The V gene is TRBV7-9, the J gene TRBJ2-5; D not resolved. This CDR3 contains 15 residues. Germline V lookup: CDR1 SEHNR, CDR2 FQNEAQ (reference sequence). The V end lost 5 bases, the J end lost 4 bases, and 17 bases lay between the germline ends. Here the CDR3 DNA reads TGTGCCAGCAGCCCTAGTGGGGTGATAGGAGAGACCCAGTACTTC. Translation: CASSPSGVIGETQYF.

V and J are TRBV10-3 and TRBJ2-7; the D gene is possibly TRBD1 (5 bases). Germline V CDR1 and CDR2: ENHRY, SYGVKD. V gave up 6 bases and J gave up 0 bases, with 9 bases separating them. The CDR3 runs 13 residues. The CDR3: CAIRDTHSYEQYF. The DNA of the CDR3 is TGTGCCATCAGGGACACCCACTCCTACGAGCAGTACTTC.

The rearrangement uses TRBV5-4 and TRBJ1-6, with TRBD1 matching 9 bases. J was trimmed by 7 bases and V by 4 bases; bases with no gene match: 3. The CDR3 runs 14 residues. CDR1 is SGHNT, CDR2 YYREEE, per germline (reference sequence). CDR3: CASSPGQGNSPLHF. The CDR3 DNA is TGTGCCAGCAGCCCCGGACAGGGGAATTCACCCCTCCACTTT.

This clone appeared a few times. The CDR3 reads CASSLGLRDRVDTIYF. The CDR3 nucleotides are TGTGCCAGCAGCTTGGGGCTGCGGGACAGGGTGGACACCATATATTTT. The genes are TRBV5-4 and TRBJ1-3; 9 bases are shared with TRBD1. J lost 8 bases, V lost 0 bases, and 9 bases had no gene match. Germline lookup yields CDR1 SGHNT and CDR2 YYREEE (reference sequence). The CDR3 is 16 residues long. The whole variable domain, filled in from reference TRBV5-4 and TRBJ1-3, reads ETGVTQSPTHLIKTRGQQVTLRCSSQSGHNTVSWYQQALGQGPQFIFQYYREEENGRGNFPPRFSGLQFPNYSSELNVNALELDDSALYLCASSLGLRDRVDTIYFGEGSWLTVV.

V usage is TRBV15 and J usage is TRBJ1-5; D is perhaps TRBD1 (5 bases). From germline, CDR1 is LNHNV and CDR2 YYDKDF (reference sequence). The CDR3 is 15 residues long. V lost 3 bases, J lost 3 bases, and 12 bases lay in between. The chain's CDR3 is CATSSFDSNNQPQHF. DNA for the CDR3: TGTGCCACCAGCAGTTTCGACAGCAACAATCAGCCCCAGCATTTT.

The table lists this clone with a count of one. The CDR3 DNA reads as TGTGCCAGCAGCTACGGGACAGGATACGAGCAGTACTTC. It yields the protein CASSYGTGYEQYF. The rearrangement joins TRBV5-4 to TRBJ2-7, with 8 bases lining up with TRBD1. Germline-derived CDR1 and CDR2 are SGHNT and YYREEE (reference sequence). The V segment lost 3 bases and the J segment 4 bases; nucleotides outside the gene matches: 3. This CDR3 is 13 amino acids long.

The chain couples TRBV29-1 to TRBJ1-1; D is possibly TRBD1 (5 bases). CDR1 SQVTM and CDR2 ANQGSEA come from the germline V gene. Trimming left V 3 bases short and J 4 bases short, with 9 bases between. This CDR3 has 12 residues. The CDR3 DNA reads TGCAGCGTTGAGGGGGGTGGCACTGAAGCTTTCTTT. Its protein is CSVEGGGTEAFF.

CDR3 sequence reads: CASSSFGWGAGGNTIYF. The CDR3 nucleotides read TGCGCCAGCAGCTCATTTGGCTGGGGGGCTGGAGGAAACACCATATATTTT. The genes are TRBV5-1 and TRBJ1-3; weak D call: TRBD1 (6 bases). The germline V and J ends were trimmed by 3 bases and 4 bases, with 20 bases remaining between them. The CDR3 is 17 amino acids. Germline loops: CDR1 SGHRS, CDR2 YFSETQ.

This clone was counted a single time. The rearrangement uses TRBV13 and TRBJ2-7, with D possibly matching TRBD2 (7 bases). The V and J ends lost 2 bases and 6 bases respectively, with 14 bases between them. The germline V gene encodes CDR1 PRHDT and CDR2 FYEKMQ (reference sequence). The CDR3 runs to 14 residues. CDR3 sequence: CASSLQGRGLEQYF. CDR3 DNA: TGTGCCAGCAGCTTACAGGGGAGGGGTCTCGAGCAGTACTTC. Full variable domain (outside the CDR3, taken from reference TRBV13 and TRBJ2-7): AAGVIQSPRHLIKEKRETATLKCYPIPRHDTVYWYQQGPGQDPQFLISFYEKMQSDKGSIPDRFSAQQFSDYHSELNMSSLELGDSALYFCASSLQGRGLEQYFGPGTRLTVT.

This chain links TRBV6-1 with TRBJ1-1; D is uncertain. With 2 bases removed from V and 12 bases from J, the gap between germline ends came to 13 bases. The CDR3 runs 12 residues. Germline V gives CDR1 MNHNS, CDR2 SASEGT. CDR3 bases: TGTGCCAGCAGTGAAAATCCAAATTTGTCTTTCTTT. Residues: CASSENPNLSFF.

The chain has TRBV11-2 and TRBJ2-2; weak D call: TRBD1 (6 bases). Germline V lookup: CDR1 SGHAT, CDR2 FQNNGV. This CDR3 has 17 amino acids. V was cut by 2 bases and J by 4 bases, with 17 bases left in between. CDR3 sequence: CASSLWAGQGITGELFF. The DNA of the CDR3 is TGTGCCAGCAGCTTATGGGCCGGGCAGGGGATCACCGGGGAGCTGTTTTTT. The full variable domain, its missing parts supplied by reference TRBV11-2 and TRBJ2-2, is EAGVAQSPRYKIIEKRQSVAFWCNPISGHATLYWYQQILGQGPKLLIQFQNNGVVDDSQLPKDRFSAERLKGVDSTLKIQPAKLEDSAVYLCASSLWAGQGITGELFFGEGSRLTVL.

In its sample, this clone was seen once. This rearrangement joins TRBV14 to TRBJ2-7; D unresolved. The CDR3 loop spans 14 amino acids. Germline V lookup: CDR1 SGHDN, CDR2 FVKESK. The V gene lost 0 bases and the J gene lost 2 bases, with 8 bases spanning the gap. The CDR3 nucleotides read TGTGCCAGCAGCCAAGAAGTGGCAGCCTACGAGCAGTACTTC. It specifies CASSQEVAAYEQYF.

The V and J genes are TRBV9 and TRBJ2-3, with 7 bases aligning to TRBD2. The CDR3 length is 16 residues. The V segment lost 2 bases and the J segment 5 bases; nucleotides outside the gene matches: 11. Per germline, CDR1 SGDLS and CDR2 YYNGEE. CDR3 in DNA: TGTGCCAGCAGCGTTTTACCGACGGTAGCGGGAGATACGCAGTATTTT. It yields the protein CASSVLPTVAGDTQYF.

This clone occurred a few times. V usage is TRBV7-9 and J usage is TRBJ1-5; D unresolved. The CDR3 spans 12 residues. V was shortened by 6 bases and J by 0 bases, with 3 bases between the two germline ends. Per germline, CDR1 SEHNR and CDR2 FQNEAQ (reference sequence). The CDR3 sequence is CASRLSNQPQHF. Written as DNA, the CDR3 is TGTGCCAGCAGACTTAGCAATCAGCCCCAGCATTTT. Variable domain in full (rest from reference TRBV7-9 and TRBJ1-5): DTGVSQNPRHKITKRGQNVTFRCDPISEHNRLYWYRQTLGQGPEFLTYFQNEAQLEKSRLLSDRFSAERPKGSFSTLEIQRTEQGDSAMYLCASRLSNQPQHFGDGTRLSIL.

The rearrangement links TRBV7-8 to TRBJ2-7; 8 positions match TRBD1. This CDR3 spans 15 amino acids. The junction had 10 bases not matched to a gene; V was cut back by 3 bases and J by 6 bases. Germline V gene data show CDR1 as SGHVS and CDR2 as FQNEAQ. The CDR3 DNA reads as TGTGCCAGCAGCTTGAGAAGGGACAGGCTCACCGAGCAGTACTTC. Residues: CASSLRRDRLTEQYF.

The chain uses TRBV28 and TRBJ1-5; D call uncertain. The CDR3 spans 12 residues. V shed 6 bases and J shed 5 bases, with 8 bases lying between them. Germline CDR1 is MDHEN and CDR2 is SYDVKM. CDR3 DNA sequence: TGTGCCAGCAGCTCTATTGATCAGCCCCAGCATTTT. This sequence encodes CASSSIDQPQHF.

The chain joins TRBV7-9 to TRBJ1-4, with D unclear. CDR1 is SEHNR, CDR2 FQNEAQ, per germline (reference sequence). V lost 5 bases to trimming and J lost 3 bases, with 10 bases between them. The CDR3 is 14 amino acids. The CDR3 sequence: CASSQTRSNEKLFF. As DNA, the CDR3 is TGTGCCAGCAGCCAAACGAGGTCTAATGAAAAACTGTTTTTT.